This T cell receptor beta chain derives from a study of Ad26.COV2.S vaccination and SARS-CoV-2 variants. About the study: In the study, Ad26.COV2.S was injected intramuscularly once, or twice 56 days apart. General study results and limits: It was reported that spike-specific CD8+ and CD4+ T cell responses were substantially broad after vaccination.

CDR1 is SGHAT and CDR2 is FQNNGV in the germline V gene. The CDR3 covers 18 residues. V shed 5 bases and J 6 bases; nucleotides not matched to a gene: 16. Regarding this clone: Its target is unknown.

The assay was immunoSEQ multiplex PCR, and TCRdb's table has in-frame clones only and misses some. Among approximately 420,000 clones, 75% to 90% were seen once, and the ten largest hold roughly 3.2%. The treatment denotes: around 19 received Ad26.COV2.S at low or high dose, single or two shots; roughly five received placebo; per-sample allocation not given. Repertoires come from day 63 after the first vaccine or placebo injection. Adults aged 18-55 years in Boston included the donor. Sequenced material: peripheral blood, taken in a trial of Ad26.COV2.S vaccine versus placebo. V gene TRBV11-2 combines with J gene TRBJ2-7; the match to TRBD2 covers 13 bases. This clonotype was sampled from a person between 18 and 60 years old who received the Ad26.COV2.S COVID-19 vaccine or a placebo. In nucleotides, the CDR3 is TGTGCCAGCAGCCTCCGACTAGCGGGGGGCATAACGATCGGCGAGCAGTACTTC. This translates into CASSLRLAGGITIGEQYF.